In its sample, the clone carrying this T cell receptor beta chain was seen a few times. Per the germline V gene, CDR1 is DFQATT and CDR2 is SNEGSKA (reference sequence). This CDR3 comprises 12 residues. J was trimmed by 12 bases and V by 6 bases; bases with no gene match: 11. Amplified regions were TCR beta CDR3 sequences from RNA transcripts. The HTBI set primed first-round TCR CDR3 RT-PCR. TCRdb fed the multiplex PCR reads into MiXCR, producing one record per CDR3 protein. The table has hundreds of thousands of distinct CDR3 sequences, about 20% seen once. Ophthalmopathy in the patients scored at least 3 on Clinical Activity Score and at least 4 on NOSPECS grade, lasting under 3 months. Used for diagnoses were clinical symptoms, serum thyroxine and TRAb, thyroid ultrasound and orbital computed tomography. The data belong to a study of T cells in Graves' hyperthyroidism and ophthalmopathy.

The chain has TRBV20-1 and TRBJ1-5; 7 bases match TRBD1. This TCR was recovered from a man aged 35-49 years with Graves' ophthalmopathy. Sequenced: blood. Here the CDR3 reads CSAPTGAGSQHF. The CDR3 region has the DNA TGCAGTGCCCCCACAGGGGCAGGGAGCCAGCATTTT.